Reported below is one TCR beta chain. Its target is unknown. This sample stems from a study of T cell responses to AZD1222 COVID-19 vaccine. Study findings and constraints: In a largely white British group with more females than males, clonal diversity was possibly underestimated. Unmutated variant regions are reportedly the target of nearly half of TCRs that are spike-specific. Recipients of two AZD1222 doses showed rising Spike-specific TCR breadth and depth.

TCRdb's copy holds only in-frame clones and misses some; the assay was immunoSEQ multiplex PCR. The data show 140,000 or so clones, around 92% seen once. This TCR came from an adult who had recovered from COVID-19. The material sequenced was peripheral blood, taken after recovery from COVID-19.

CDR3 sequence reads: CASSPTGESGGEQFF. CDR3 in DNA: TGTGCCAGCAGTCCCACTGGGGAAAGTGGGGGTGAGCAGTTCTTC. The genes are TRBV2 and TRBJ2-1; D may correspond to TRBD1 or TRBD2 (5 bases each). The CDR3 length is 15 residues. Trimming cost V 5 bases and J 9 bases, with 20 bases left between them. The germline CDR1 and CDR2 sequences are SNHLY and FYNNEI.